This TCR beta chain was profiled in a study of blood T cell repertoires in COVID-19. Study at large: T cells, B-cell-depleted T cells, or PBMCs supplied cDNA or gDNA.

CDR3 length equals 14 residues. Germline CDR1 and CDR2: SEHNR and FQNEAQ (reference sequence). V lost 5 bases to trimming and J lost 4 bases; unmatched junction nucleotides: 4. TCRdb's copy holds only in-frame clones and misses some; the assay was immunoSEQ multiplex PCR. The data contain 40,000 or so clones, roughly 73% of them seen just once; the ten biggest clones take up around 59%. The sample was peripheral blood. This chain uses TRBV7-9 with TRBJ2-5, with 10 nucleotides matching TRBD1. The clonotype originates from a man aged 80 or over with acute or convalescent COVID-19. The CDR3 bases are TGTGCCAGCAGCGTCCGACAGGGGGCAGAGACCCAGTACTTC. The encoded protein is CASSVRQGAETQYF.